This T cell receptor (beta chain) was documented in a study of PD-1 blockade in classical Hodgkin lymphoma. Study results and limitations: Some patients started nivolumab under 1 year after ASCT, and they were excluded. No one has yet defined what causes the repertoire differences, which may be disease activity or prior therapy. Patients newly diagnosed and complete responders had comparable baseline diversity. By C4D1, diversity of CD4+ TCRs had risen significantly, whereas that of CD8+ TCRs had not.

The repertoire was sequenced with immunoSEQ multiplex PCR; TCRdb's copy has only in-frame clones and lacks some. Of under 70,000 clones in the sample, about 87% are singletons; the top ten hold around 13%. This clone was recorded once. Antigen: not known. Each and every patient relapsed after autologous stem cell transplantation, and patients got differing brentuximab vedotin exposure. Germline CDR1 reads MNHNS; CDR2 reads SASEGT. V gave up 5 bases and J gave up 7 bases, with 9 bases separating them. This CDR3 has 12 amino acids. This material consisted of peripheral blood mononuclear cells (PBMCs), taken at baseline. The J gene is TRBJ2-1, the V gene TRBV6-1; no firm D call. The sequence was collected from a human donor with classical Hodgkin lymphoma. The CDR3 bases are TGTGCCAGCAGTTATGGTTCAAATGAGCAGTTCTTC. Translation gives CASSYGSNEQFF.